This is a list of T cell receptor beta chains from one sample in a study of blood T cell repertoires in COVID-19. Some clones are missing from TCRdb's copy, which holds only in-frame ones; the method was immunoSEQ multiplex PCR. The repertoire holds more than 450,000 clones, with 75% to 90% as singletons. Material for sequencing was PBMCs or T cells enriched from blood (not recorded which). These TCRs come from a woman younger than 30 who had recovered from COVID-19. Both conserved end residues are part of each CDR3. The order of the fields is V gene, J gene, clone size, D gene, CDR3 protein, CDR3 DNA. D genes are given only for firm matches. Clone size, where shown, is once, few, many, or a class for clones that have expanded.

TRBV3-1/TRBV3-2	TRBJ2-3	NA	TRBD2	CASTLAGGPFGDTQYF	TGTGCCAGCACTCTAGCGGGGGGGCCTTTTGGAGATACGCAGTATTTT
TRBV29-1	TRBJ1-1	NA	TRBD1	CSGLGQPNTEAFF	TGCAGCGGCCTGGGACAGCCGAACACTGAAGCTTTCTTT
TRBV5-6	TRBJ1-6	NA	NA	CASSLLDQDSPLHF	TGTGCCAGCAGCTTACTTGACCAGGATTCACCCCTCCACTTT
TRBV2	TRBJ2-7	NA	NA	CASTRDRFNDEQYF	TGTGCCAGCACCAGAGACAGGTTCAACGACGAGCAGTACTTC
TRBV7-9	TRBJ1-1	NA	NA	CASSLDAGAFF	TGTGCCAGCAGCTTGGACGCAGGGGCTTTCTTT
TRBV14	TRBJ2-3	NA	NA	CASSQGGRGSTQYF	TGTGCCAGCAGCCAAGGGGGTAGAGGGTCTACGCAGTATTTT
TRBV19	TRBJ1-1	NA	TRBD1	CASSIVGQGNTEAFF	TGTGCCAGTAGTATAGTAGGACAGGGGAACACTGAAGCTTTCTTT
TRBV19	TRBJ1-2	NA	NA	CASSVPDRSGGYTF	TGTGCCAGTAGTGTGCCCGACAGGTCAGGGGGCTACACCTTC
TRBV6-2/TRBV6-3	TRBJ2-1	NA	NA	CASSSPPRSSYNEQFF	TGTGCCAGCAGTTCCCCCCCCCGTAGCTCCTACAATGAGCAGTTCTTC
TRBV19	TRBJ1-2	once	TRBD1	CASSMQRGRDGYTF	TGTGCCAGTAGTATGCAAAGGGGGCGGGATGGCTACACCTTC
TRBV10-2	TRBJ1-2	NA	NA	CASSERDTTFYGYTF	TGCGCCAGCAGTGAACGGGACACGACTTTCTATGGCTACACCTTC
TRBV10-3	TRBJ1-3	once	NA	CATGEPNSGNTIYF	TGTGCCACCGGAGAGCCAAACTCTGGAAACACCATATATTTT
TRBV28	TRBJ1-6	NA	TRBD1	CASIHRGVSPLHF	TGTGCCAGCATCCACAGGGGGGTCTCACCCCTCCACTTT
TRBV19	TRBJ1-4	NA	TRBD1	CASRARGTNEKLFF	TGTGCCAGTAGGGCCAGGGGGACTAATGAAAAACTGTTTTTT
TRBV25-1	TRBJ2-5	once	TRBD2	CASSEGGEETQYF	TGTGCCAGCAGTGAAGGGGGGGAAGAGACCCAGTACTTC
TRBV9	TRBJ1-4	NA	NA	CASRLYLQGLNEKLFF	TGTGCCAGCAGGTTATACCTACAGGGCCTTAATGAAAAACTGTTTTTT
TRBV20-1	TRBJ1-2	NA	NA	CSATGDGYTF	TGCAGTGCTACCGGGGATGGCTACACCTTC
TRBV6-5	TRBJ1-4	NA	TRBD1	CASSPLDRVNKKLFF	TGTGCCAGCAGCCCGTTAGACAGGGTAAACAAAAAACTGTTTTTT
TRBV25-1	TRBJ2-5	NA	NA	CASSPPYQEIQYF	TGTGCCAGCTCTCCACCGTACCAAGAGATCCAGTACTTC
TRBV20-1	TRBJ2-7	NA	TRBD2	CSAAGGYEQYF	TGCAGTGCTGCGGGGGGCTACGAGCAGTACTTC
TRBV9	TRBJ1-6	NA	TRBD1	CASSPQPGGTTYNSPLHF	TGTGCCAGCAGCCCCCAGCCAGGGGGTACTACCTATAATTCACCCCTCCACTTT
TRBV18	TRBJ1-3	NA	NA	CASSPEQGNTIYF	TGTGCCAGCTCACCGGAACAGGGAAACACCATATATTTT
TRBV29-1	TRBJ1-1	NA	NA	CSVRAGPNTEAFF	TGCAGCGTTCGAGCGGGGCCGAACACTGAAGCTTTCTTT
TRBV3-1/TRBV3-2	TRBJ1-6	few	NA	CASSLSAGSTNSPLHF	TGTGCCAGCAGCCTCTCCGCTGGGAGTACTAATTCACCCCTCCACTTT
TRBV5-1	TRBJ1-2	NA	NA	CASSRTTDYGYTF	TGCGCCAGCAGTCGAACGACAGACTATGGCTACACCTTC
TRBV24-1	TRBJ1-5	NA	NA	CATSRRIPGKNQPQHF	TGTGCCACCAGCCGTCGTATCCCGGGGAAGAATCAGCCCCAGCATTTT
TRBV19	TRBJ1-3	NA	NA	CASKDISGNTIYF	TGTGCCAGTAAGGACATCTCTGGAAACACCATATATTTT
TRBV12-5	TRBJ2-2	NA	NA	CASGLVTGGGDTGELFF	TGTGCTAGTGGTTTGGTAACTGGAGGGGGCGACACCGGGGAGCTGTTTTTT
TRBV2	TRBJ1-1	NA	NA	CASRWGEGTEAFF	TGTGCCAGCCGGTGGGGGGAGGGCACTGAAGCTTTCTTT
TRBV10-3	TRBJ2-1	NA	NA	CAITGGRWDEQFF	TGTGCCATCACTGGGGGGAGGTGGGATGAGCAGTTCTTC
TRBV28	TRBJ1-1	NA	NA	CASIGDTEAFF	TGTGCCAGCATCGGGGACACTGAAGCTTTCTTT
TRBV18	TRBJ2-2	once	NA	CASSPNSNTGELFF	TGTGCCAGCTCACCAAACTCGAACACCGGGGAGCTGTTTTTT
TRBV19	TRBJ1-4	once	TRBD1	CASKTGGGEKLFF	TGTGCCAGTAAAACAGGGGGAGGTGAAAAACTGTTTTTT
TRBV11-3	TRBJ2-1	once	NA	CASSHSQGSYNEQFF	TGTGCCAGCAGCCACTCTCAGGGGTCATACAATGAGCAGTTCTTC
TRBV11-2	TRBJ1-3	NA	NA	CASSFQGLSGNTIYF	TGTGCCAGCAGCTTCCAGGGTCTCTCTGGAAACACCATATATTTT
TRBV12-5	TRBJ1-2	once	NA	CASGLLGADGYTF	TGTGCTAGTGGTTTGTTAGGGGCCGATGGCTACACCTTC
TRBV5-1	TRBJ1-3	NA	NA	CASSLDQAGGNTIYF	TGCGCCAGCAGCCTCGACCAGGCGGGTGGAAACACCATATATTTT
TRBV2	TRBJ2-7	NA	NA	CATGLSYEQYF	TGTGCCACAGGACTCTCCTACGAGCAGTACTTC
TRBV27	TRBJ1-5	NA	TRBD1	CATRRQGDQPQHF	TGTGCCACCAGACGACAGGGAGATCAGCCCCAGCATTTT
TRBV19	TRBJ2-4	NA	NA	CASSLLGGITQNIQYF	TGTGCCAGTAGTTTACTAGGAGGGATTACCCAAAACATTCAGTACTTC
TRBV30	TRBJ1-5	NA	NA	CAWSPGSGQPQHF	TGTGCCTGGAGCCCAGGGTCGGGTCAGCCCCAGCATTTT
TRBV19	TRBJ2-3	NA	NA	CASSMSGLDTQYF	TGTGCCAGTAGTATGAGCGGTTTGGATACGCAGTATTTT
TRBV21-1	TRBJ2-2	NA	NA	CASIYRATGELFF	TGTGCCAGCATCTACAGGGCGACCGGGGAGCTGTTTTTT
TRBV6-5	TRBJ2-4	once	NA	CASSPQDSLGAQYF	TGTGCCAGCAGTCCCCAGGACAGTCTTGGAGCTCAGTACTTC
TRBV27	TRBJ2-1	NA	NA	CASSFKQYHEQFF	TGTGCCAGCAGTTTTAAACAATACCATGAGCAGTTCTTC
TRBV12-3/TRBV12-4	TRBJ1-3	NA	TRBD1	CASSRDSTIYF	TGTGCCAGCAGTCGGGACAGCACCATATATTTT
TRBV18	TRBJ1-1	few	NA	CASSPEQGAEAFF	TGTGCCAGCTCACCAGAACAGGGCGCTGAAGCTTTCTTT
TRBV5-6	TRBJ2-3	NA	TRBD1	CASSLQGARSDTQYF	TGTGCCAGCAGCTTACAGGGGGCCAGGTCAGATACGCAGTATTTT
TRBV6-5	TRBJ1-1	NA	TRBD1	CASSYRGHGGNTEAFF	TGTGCCAGCAGTTACAGGGGGCACGGGGGGAACACTGAAGCTTTCTTT
TRBV7-3	TRBJ2-5	NA	NA	CASSLRREETQYF	TGTGCCAGCAGCTTAAGGAGGGAAGAGACCCAGTACTTC
TRBV7-2	TRBJ1-2	NA	TRBD1	CASSLVVAGTGSGYTF	TGTGCCAGCAGCTTAGTAGTCGCCGGGACAGGGAGCGGCTACACCTTC
TRBV14	TRBJ1-2	few	NA	CASRDTGDDGYTF	TGTGCCAGTAGGGACACTGGTGATGATGGCTACACCTTC
TRBV5-1	TRBJ2-2	NA	NA	CASSLRTERNSGELFF	TGCGCCAGCAGCTTGAGGACAGAGCGGAATTCGGGGGAGCTGTTTTTT
TRBV5-1	TRBJ2-7	NA	TRBD1	CASSPQTGGTYEQYF	TGCGCCAGCAGCCCCCAGACAGGGGGTACCTACGAGCAGTACTTC